Listed here is a single TCR beta chain. No antigen is known for it. Two oligonucleotides, mixed equimolar, formed the beta constant-region primer covering TRBC1 and TRBC2. Four rounds of PCR amplified the ligated cDNA using nested alpha and beta constant-region primers plus SP2. Using its own MiXCR run on the UMI-ligation and nested PCR reads, TCRdb lists one record per CDR3 protein. This table has about 120,000 distinct CDR3 sequences, roughly 36% appearing once. Cells stained for CD3, CD4, CD8, CD45RA, CD27 and viability were sorted into four CD45RA/CD27 subsets. The data are from a study of naive and memory T cell subsets. Broader study findings: Over 95% of naive TCR sequences appeared only once after error correction, unlike memory subsets. Expression changes during T cell differentiation may affect RNA-based TCR counts. Between naive and memory subsets, TCR abundance power law exponents differed.

The CDR3 spans 16 residues. Germline V gene lookup returns CDR1 SSHAT and CDR2 FNYEAQ (reference sequence). V was pared by 1 base and J by 2 bases, with 9 bases between. The TCR sequence derives from a human donor in good health. The chain links TRBV7-7 to TRBJ2-6; D is possibly TRBD2 (5 bases). Sequencing was performed on central memory CD4+ T cells from blood. This CDR3 is CASSLVGVAGANVLTF. CDR3 DNA: TGTGCCAGCAGCTTAGTCGGGGTAGCTGGGGCCAACGTCCTGACTTTC.